This T cell receptor beta chain was recorded in a study of shared clonotypes between healthy human individuals. Some clones are missing from TCRdb's copy, which holds only in-frame ones; the method was immunoSEQ multiplex PCR. Of roughly 2,000,000 clones listed, over 85% are singletons. Naive CD8 cells lacked CD45RO and underwent positive selection for CCR7, leaving out terminally differentiated effector memory CD45RA+ cells. Input material: naive CD8+ T cells sorted from blood. The TCR comes from a young man in good health.

CDR3: CASSSYGQYNQPQHF. The CDR3 bases are TGTGCCAGCAGTTCCTACGGACAGTACAATCAGCCCCAGCATTTT. V gene TRBV28 combines with J gene TRBJ1-5; possible D gene TRBD1, 6 bases. Germline CDR1 is MDHEN and CDR2 is SYDVKM. V lost 4 bases and J 3 bases, leaving 13 bases between the germline ends. The CDR3 contains 15 residues.